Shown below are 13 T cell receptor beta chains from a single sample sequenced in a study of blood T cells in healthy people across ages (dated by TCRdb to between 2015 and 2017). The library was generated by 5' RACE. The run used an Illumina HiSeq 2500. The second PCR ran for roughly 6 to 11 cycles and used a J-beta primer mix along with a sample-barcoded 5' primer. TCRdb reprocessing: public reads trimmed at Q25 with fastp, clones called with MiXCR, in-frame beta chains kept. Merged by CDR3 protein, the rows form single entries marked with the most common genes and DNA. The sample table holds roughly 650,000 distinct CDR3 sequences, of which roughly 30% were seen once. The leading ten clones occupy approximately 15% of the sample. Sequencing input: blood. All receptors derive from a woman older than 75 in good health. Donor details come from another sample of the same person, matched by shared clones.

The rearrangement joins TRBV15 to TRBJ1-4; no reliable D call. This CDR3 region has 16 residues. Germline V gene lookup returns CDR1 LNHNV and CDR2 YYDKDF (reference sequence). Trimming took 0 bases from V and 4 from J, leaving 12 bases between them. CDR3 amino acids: CATSRDQGGYNEKLFF. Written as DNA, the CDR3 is TGTGCCACCAGCAGAGATCAAGGAGGTTATAATGAAAAACTGTTTTTT. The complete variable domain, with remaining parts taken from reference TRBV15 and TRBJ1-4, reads DAMVIQNPRYQVTQFGKPVTLSCSQTLNHNVMYWYQQKSSQAPKLLFHYYDKDFNNEADTPDNFQSRRPNTSFCFLDIRSPGLGDTAMYLCATSRDQGGYNEKLFFGSGTQLSVL.

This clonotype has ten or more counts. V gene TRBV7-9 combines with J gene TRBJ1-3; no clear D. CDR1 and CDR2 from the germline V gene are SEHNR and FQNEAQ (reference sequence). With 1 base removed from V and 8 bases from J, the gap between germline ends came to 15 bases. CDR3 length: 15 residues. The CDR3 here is CASSLGTSRGDTIYF. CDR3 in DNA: TGTGCCAGCAGCTTAGGTACTAGTCGTGGCGACACCATATATTTT.

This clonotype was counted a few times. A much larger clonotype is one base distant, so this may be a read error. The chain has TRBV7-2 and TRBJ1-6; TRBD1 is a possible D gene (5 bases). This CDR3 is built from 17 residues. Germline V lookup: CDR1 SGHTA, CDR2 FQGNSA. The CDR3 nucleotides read TGTGCCAGCAGCTTAAACGAAGGGGCCGGCTATAATTCACCCCCCCACTTT. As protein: CASSLNEGAGYNSPPHF.

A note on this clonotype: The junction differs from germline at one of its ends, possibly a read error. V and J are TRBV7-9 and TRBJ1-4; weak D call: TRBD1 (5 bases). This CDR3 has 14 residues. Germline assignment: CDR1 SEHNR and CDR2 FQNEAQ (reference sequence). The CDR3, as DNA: TGTGCCAACAGCGAGGGGCAGGGAGGTGAAAAACTGTTTTTT. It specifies CANSEGQGGEKLFF.

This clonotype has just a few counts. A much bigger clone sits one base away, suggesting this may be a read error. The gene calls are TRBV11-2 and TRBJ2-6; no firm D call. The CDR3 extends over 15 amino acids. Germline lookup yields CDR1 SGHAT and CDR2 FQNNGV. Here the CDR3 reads CASSRRGSGTNVLTF. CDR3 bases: TGTGCCAGCAGCCGGAGAGGTTCTGGGACCAACGTCCTGACTTTC.

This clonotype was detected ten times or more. The chain's CDR3 is CASSRTTGEQYF. The CDR3 DNA reads TGTGCCAGCAGCCGGACTACCGGGGAGCAGTACTTC. V is TRBV3-1 and J is TRBJ2-7; TRBD2 might be the D (6 bases). The CDR3 runs to 12 residues. The germline V gene encodes CDR1 LGHDT and CDR2 YNNKEL (reference sequence). V was shortened by 4 bases and J by 7 bases, with 11 bases between the two germline ends.

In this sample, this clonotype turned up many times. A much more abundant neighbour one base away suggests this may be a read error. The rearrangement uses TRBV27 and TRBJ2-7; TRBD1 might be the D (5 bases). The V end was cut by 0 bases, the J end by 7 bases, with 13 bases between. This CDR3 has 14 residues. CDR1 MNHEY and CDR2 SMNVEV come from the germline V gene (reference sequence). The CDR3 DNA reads TGTGCCAGCAGTTTATCGGCAGGGAATTATGAGCAGTACTTC. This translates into CASSLSAGNYEQYF.

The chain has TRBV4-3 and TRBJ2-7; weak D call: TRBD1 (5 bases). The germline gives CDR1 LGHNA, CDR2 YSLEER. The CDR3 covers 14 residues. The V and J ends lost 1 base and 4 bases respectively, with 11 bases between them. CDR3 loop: CASSQALQAYEQYF. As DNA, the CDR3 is TGCGCCAGCAGCCAAGCATTACAGGCTTACGAGCAGTACTTC.

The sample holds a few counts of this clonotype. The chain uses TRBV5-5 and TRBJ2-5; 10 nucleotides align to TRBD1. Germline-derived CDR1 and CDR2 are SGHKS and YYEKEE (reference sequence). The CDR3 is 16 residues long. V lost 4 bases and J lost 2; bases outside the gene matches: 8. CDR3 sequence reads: CASSADRGTRQETQYF. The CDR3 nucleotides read TGTGCCAGCAGCGCGGACAGGGGGACCCGGCAAGAGACCCAGTACTTC.

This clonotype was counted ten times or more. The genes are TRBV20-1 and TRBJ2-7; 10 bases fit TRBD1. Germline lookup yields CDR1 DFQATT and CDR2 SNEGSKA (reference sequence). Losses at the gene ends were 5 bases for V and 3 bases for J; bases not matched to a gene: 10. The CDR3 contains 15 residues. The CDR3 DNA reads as TGCAGTGCTCAAAGCCGGGACAGGGGAATCTACGAGCAGTACTTC. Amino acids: CSAQSRDRGIYEQYF.

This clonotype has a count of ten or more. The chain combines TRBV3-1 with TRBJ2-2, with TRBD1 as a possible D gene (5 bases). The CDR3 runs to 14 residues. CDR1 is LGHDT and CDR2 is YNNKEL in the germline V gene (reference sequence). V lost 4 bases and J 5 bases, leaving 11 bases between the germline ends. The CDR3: CASSPTAGTGELFF. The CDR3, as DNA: TGTGCCAGCAGCCCCACCGCAGGGACCGGGGAGCTGTTTTTT.

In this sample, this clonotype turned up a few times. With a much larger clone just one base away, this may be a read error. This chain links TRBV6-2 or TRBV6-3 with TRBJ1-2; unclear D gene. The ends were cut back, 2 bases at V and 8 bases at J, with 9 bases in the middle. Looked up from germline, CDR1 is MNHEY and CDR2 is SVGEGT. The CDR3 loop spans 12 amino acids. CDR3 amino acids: CASSYDGRGYTF. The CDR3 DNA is TGTGCCAGCAGTTACGATGGCCGGGGCTACACCTTC.

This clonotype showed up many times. For the CDR3, the DNA is TGTGCCAGCAGTGAGTCCGGGAGACTCGTTCTCAACTATGGCTACACCTTC. As protein: CASSESGRLVLNYGYTF. The chain has TRBV6-1 and TRBJ1-2; D uncertain. The V gene's germline CDR1 is MNHNS and CDR2 SASEGT. V lost 3 bases and J lost 2, with 19 bases in between. The CDR3 contains 17 residues.